Listed below are T cell receptor beta chains from one sample, sequenced in a study of T cell repertoires in cytomegalovirus infection. Each CDR3 protein is one row after TCRdb ran MiXCR on the reads. Here the sample spans hundreds of thousands of distinct CDR3 sequences, approximately 24% being singletons. Sequencing was carried out using CD8+ T cells from PBMCs. The receptors shown here come from a human donor in good health (CMV status not recorded). Some clones in this sample may be carry-over from other donors' samples. CDR3s leave out the opening cysteine and the closing phenylalanine or tryptophan. Each record gives: D gene, V gene, CDR3 protein. D genes are given only for firm matches.

-,TRBV2,ASSEKGASTDTQY
-,TRBV6-5,ASSPLSQGEGYYYEQY
TRBD2,TRBV19,ASSPLAGNTDTQY
-,TRBV7-8,ASSFGDFSYNEQF
-,TRBV6-5,ASSYLPFTDTQY
TRBD1,TRBV29-1,SVVHTGTGNEQF
-,TRBV7-2,ASSPSAAVLMQQTYNEQF
-,TRBV19,ASSRGLEDKYGYT
-,TRBV10-3,AISEAGTSNTGELF
-,TRBV7-6,ASSLNTGLYTEAF
-,TRBV6-2/TRBV6-3,ASSWVFEGPDTQY